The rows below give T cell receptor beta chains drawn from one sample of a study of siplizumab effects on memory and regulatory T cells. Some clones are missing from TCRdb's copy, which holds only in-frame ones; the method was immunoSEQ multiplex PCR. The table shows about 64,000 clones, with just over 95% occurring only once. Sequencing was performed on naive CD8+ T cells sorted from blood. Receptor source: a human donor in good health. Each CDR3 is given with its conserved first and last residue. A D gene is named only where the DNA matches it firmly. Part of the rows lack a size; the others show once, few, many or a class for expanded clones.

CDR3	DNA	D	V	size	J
CAWSVPGGYGYTF	TGTGCCTGGAGTGTTCCAGGGGGCTATGGCTACACCTTC	TRBD1	TRBV30	once	TRBJ1-2
CASSQEAGEINEQFF	TGTGCCAGCAGCCAAGAAGCGGGGGAAATCAATGAGCAGTTCTTC	TRBD2	TRBV4-2	.	TRBJ2-1
CASSKEYPGANQPQHF	TGTGCCAGCAGCAAAGAGTATCCGGGGGCAAATCAGCCCCAGCATTTT	.	TRBV21-1	once	TRBJ1-5
CASSLALIGLNTDTQYF	TGTGCCAGCAGCTTAGCGCTAATCGGCCTAAACACAGATACGCAGTATTTT	.	TRBV7-2	once	TRBJ2-3
CASSPSGGDTDTQYF	TGTGCCAGCAGCCCCAGCGGGGGAGACACAGATACGCAGTATTTT	TRBD2	TRBV13	.	TRBJ2-3
CASSSLLHVNTEAFF	TGTGCCAGCAGTTCCCTCTTGCACGTGAACACTGAAGCTTTCTTT	.	TRBV6-5	.	TRBJ1-1
CASSSLTTGTGRSNGYTF	TGTGCCAGCAGCTCATTAACGACCGGGACAGGGAGATCTAACGGCTACACCTTC	TRBD1	TRBV7-9	once	TRBJ1-2
CASWSRDYEQYF	TGTGCCAGCTGGAGCAGGGACTACGAGCAGTACTTC	.	TRBV7-3	.	TRBJ2-7
CAISESWASGYTF	TGTGCCATCAGTGAGTCCTGGGCCTCAGGCTACACCTTC	.	TRBV10-3	.	TRBJ1-2
CASSRPGGGYGYTF	TGTGCCAGCAGTCGCCCGGGGGGGGGATATGGCTACACCTTC	.	TRBV11-2	.	TRBJ1-2
CATSRDRWTEAFF	TGTGCCACCAGCAGGGACCGTTGGACTGAAGCTTTCTTT	.	TRBV15	.	TRBJ1-1
CASSVNSPLHF	TGTGCCAGCAGTGTCAATTCACCCCTCCACTTT	.	TRBV6-5	.	TRBJ1-6
CASRGTGGAYSNQPQHF	TGTGCCAGCAGGGGGACAGGGGGCGCGTATAGCAATCAGCCCCAGCATTTT	TRBD1	TRBV2	.	TRBJ1-5
CASSPFGFGRVHTDTQYF	TGTGCCAGCAGCCCCTTTGGGTTTGGGCGGGTACACACAGATACGCAGTATTTT	.	TRBV7-6	.	TRBJ2-3
CASSVEGTGFEQYF	TGTGCCAGCAGCGTAGAGGGCACCGGATTCGAGCAGTACTTC	.	TRBV9	.	TRBJ2-7
CATALSRTDTQYF	TGTGCCACCGCGCTGTCCCGCACAGATACGCAGTATTTT	.	TRBV27	.	TRBJ2-3
CASTPHMREIYNEQFF	TGTGCCAGCACCCCACACATGAGAGAGATTTACAATGAGCAGTTCTTC	.	TRBV2	.	TRBJ2-1
CASSAWDRTYGYTF	TGTGCCAGCAGCGCCTGGGACAGGACCTATGGCTACACCTTC	TRBD1	TRBV9	.	TRBJ1-2
CASSIDRVSYEQYF	TGTGCCAGCAGCATCGACCGAGTCTCCTACGAGCAGTACTTC	.	TRBV7-9	.	TRBJ2-7
CATSRLAGGQKETQYF	TGTGCCACCAGTCGGCTAGCGGGGGGGCAGAAAGAGACCCAGTACTTC	TRBD2	TRBV28	once	TRBJ2-5
CASSFRIHEQYF	TGTGCCAGCAGCTTTCGCATCCACGAGCAGTACTTC	.	TRBV11-2	.	TRBJ2-7
CASSVEAAITYEQYF	TGTGCCAGCAGCGTAGAGGCAGCTATAACCTACGAGCAGTACTTC	.	TRBV9	.	TRBJ2-7
CASSFSQEQYF	TGTGCCAGCAGCTTTTCACAAGAGCAGTACTTC	.	TRBV11-2	.	TRBJ2-7
CASSVVAGGYNEQFF	TGTGCCAGCAGCGTAGTGGCGGGGGGGTACAATGAGCAGTTCTTC	TRBD2	TRBV9	.	TRBJ2-1
CASSWGTGVNQPQHF	TGTGCCAGCAGCTGGGGGACAGGGGTGAATCAGCCCCAGCATTTT	TRBD1	TRBV5-4	.	TRBJ1-5
CASSLVSYEQYF	TGTGCCAGCAGCTTAGTCTCCTACGAGCAGTACTTC	.	TRBV5-5	once	TRBJ2-7
CASTPLRGTEAFF	TGTGCCAGCACCCCGTTGAGGGGCACTGAAGCTTTCTTT	.	TRBV6-6	.	TRBJ1-1
CASSLGQYSNEKLFF	TGTGCCAGCAGTTTAGGACAGTATAGTAATGAAAAACTGTTTTTT	.	TRBV28	.	TRBJ1-4
CSVVPSQETQYF	TGCAGCGTTGTTCCCAGTCAAGAGACCCAGTACTTC	.	TRBV29-1	.	TRBJ2-5
CASSQGTAYGYTF	TGTGCCAGCAGCCAAGGGACGGCCTATGGCTACACCTTC	.	TRBV14	.	TRBJ1-2
CASSGQQGAGNTIYF	TGTGCCAGCAGCGGACAACAGGGGGCTGGAAACACCATATATTTT	TRBD1	TRBV9	.	TRBJ1-3
CASSLGQGGYEQYF	TGTGCCAGCAGCCTAGGCCAGGGAGGCTACGAGCAGTACTTC	.	TRBV9	.	TRBJ2-7
CASSSWDFGENEQFF	TGTGCCAGCAGCTCCTGGGACTTCGGGGAGAATGAGCAGTTCTTC	.	TRBV7-3	.	TRBJ2-1
CASSLDAGGNEQFF	TGTGCCAGCAGCTTAGATGCCGGGGGGAATGAGCAGTTCTTC	TRBD2	TRBV7-7	.	TRBJ2-1
CASSVPVTGELFF	TGTGCCAGCAGCGTACCGGTCACCGGGGAGCTGTTTTTT	.	TRBV9	.	TRBJ2-2
CASSQESSGVAETQYF	TGTGCCAGCAGCCAAGAGTCTAGCGGGGTAGCGGAGACCCAGTACTTC	TRBD2	TRBV4-2	.	TRBJ2-5
CASSYRLAGETDTQYF	TGTGCCAGCAGTTACCGACTAGCGGGGGAGACAGATACGCAGTATTTT	TRBD2	TRBV27	.	TRBJ2-3
CSVGDSLYNEQFF	TGCAGCGTTGGGGACAGCCTTTACAATGAGCAGTTCTTC	TRBD1	TRBV29-1	.	TRBJ2-1
CASSQAGTGELFF	TGCGCCAGCAGTCAGGCAGGGACCGGGGAGCTGTTTTTT	.	TRBV23-1	.	TRBJ2-2
CASSPGMGIDTQYF	TGTGCCAGCAGCCCTGGTATGGGGATAGATACGCAGTATTTT	.	TRBV7-9	.	TRBJ2-3
CASSFGTEETQYF	TGTGCCAGCAGCTTTGGGACAGAAGAGACCCAGTACTTC	TRBD1	TRBV7-8	.	TRBJ2-5
CASSSGDPNTEAFF	TGTGCCAGCAGCAGCGGGGATCCGAACACTGAAGCTTTCTTT	.	TRBV21-1	.	TRBJ1-1